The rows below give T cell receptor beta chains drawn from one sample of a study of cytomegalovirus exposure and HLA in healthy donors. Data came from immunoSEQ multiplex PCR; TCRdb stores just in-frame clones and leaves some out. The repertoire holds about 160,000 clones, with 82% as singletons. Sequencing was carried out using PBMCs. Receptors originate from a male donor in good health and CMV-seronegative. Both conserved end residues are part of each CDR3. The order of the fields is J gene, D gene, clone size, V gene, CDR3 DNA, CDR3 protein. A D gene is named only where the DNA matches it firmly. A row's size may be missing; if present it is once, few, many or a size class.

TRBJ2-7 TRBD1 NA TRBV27 TGTGCCAGCAGCCCGACAGGGGGATACGAGCAGTACTTC CASSPTGGYEQYF
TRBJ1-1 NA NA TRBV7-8 TGTGCCAGCAGCTTAGGGGGGGGCCCCGGGACTGAAGCTTTCTTT CASSLGGGPGTEAFF
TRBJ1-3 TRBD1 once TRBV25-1 TGTGCCAGCAGTGAACCGGGACAGGGCACGATGATGAACACCATATATTTT CASSEPGQGTMMNTIYF
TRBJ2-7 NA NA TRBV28 TGTGCCAGCAGGTCGAGTGGTGGGAATCAGCGGGAGCAGTACTTC CASRSSGGNQREQYF
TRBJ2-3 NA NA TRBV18 TGTGCCAGCTCACCCATCCGGGCAGATACGCAGTATTTT CASSPIRADTQYF
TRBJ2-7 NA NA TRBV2 TGTGCCAGCAGTGGATCAAGGACAAACTACGAGCAGTACTTC CASSGSRTNYEQYF
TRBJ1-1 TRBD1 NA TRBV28 TGTGCCAGCACCCTGACAGGGGGCTACACTGAAGCTTTCTTT CASTLTGGYTEAFF
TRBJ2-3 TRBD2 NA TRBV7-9 TGTTCCAGCAGCTCGAACCGTCGACTAGCGGGGGCTATAGATACGCAGTATTTT CSSSSNRRLAGAIDTQYF
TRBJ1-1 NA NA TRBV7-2 TGTGCCAGCAGCTTAGAAGAGGTGAACACTGAAGCTTTCTTT CASSLEEVNTEAFF
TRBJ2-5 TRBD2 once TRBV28 TGTGCCAGCAGTTCGACTAGCGTGCCTCAAGAGACCCAGTACTTC CASSSTSVPQETQYF